What follows are 20 T cell receptor beta chains derived from one specimen sequenced in a study of cytomegalovirus exposure and HLA in healthy donors. The PCR used 60 Vbeta and 13 Jbeta primers. The data were produced by immunoSEQ multiplex PCR, yet TCRdb's version contains in-frame clones alone and is incomplete. Of about 97,000 clones listed, around 81% are singletons. Material for sequencing was PBMCs. The receptors derive from a man between 35 and 55 years old in good health and CMV-seropositive.

The chain recombines TRBV7-8 with TRBJ1-2; D perhaps matches TRBD1 (6 bases). Germline values: CDR1 SGHVS, CDR2 FQNEAQ. With 5 bases removed from V and 5 bases from J, the gap between germline ends came to 12 bases. The CDR3 has 13 residues. DNA of the CDR3: TGTGCCAGCAGCCCCAGGGGACGGTATGGCTACACCTTC. Its translation is CASSPRGRYGYTF. The whole variable domain, remainder taken from reference TRBV7-8 and TRBJ1-2, is GAGVSQSPRYKVAKRGQDVALRCDPISGHVSLFWYQQALGQGPEFLTYFQNEAQLDKSGLPSDRFFAERPEGSVSTLKIQRTQQEDSAVYLCASSPRGRYGYTFGSGTRLTVV.

The V call is TRBV9, the J call TRBJ2-3; 10 bases match TRBD2. J gave up 5 bases and V 0 bases, and 6 bases lay outside the gene matches. The germline V gene encodes CDR1 SGDLS and CDR2 YYNGEE. The CDR3 contains 16 residues. The CDR3 coding sequence is TGTGCCAGCAGCGTAGGGCTAGCGGGGGTTGGAGATACGCAGTATTTT. This encodes CASSVGLAGVGDTQYF.

This clone was recorded a few times. The chain employs TRBV6-5 and TRBJ1-1; the D is unclear. CDR3 length equals 11 residues. Trimming removed 8 bases from V and 8 bases from J, with 12 bases in between. Germline V gene sequence: CDR1 MNHEY, CDR2 SVGAGI. The CDR3 coding sequence is TGTGCCAGCGTTGGGAGGGTAGAAGCTTTCTTT. Amino acids: CASVGRVEAFF.

This clone was counted between two and nine times. In nucleotides, the CDR3 is TGCGCCAGCAGCTTGTCTCAGGGCGCCATTCAGTACTTC. Amino acids: CASSLSQGAIQYF. The chain links TRBV5-1 to TRBJ2-4; weak D call: TRBD1 (5 bases). CDR1 is SGHRS and CDR2 is YFSETQ in the germline V gene. V was trimmed by 1 base and J by 9 bases, leaving 11 bases between them. CDR3 size: 13 residues.

This clone was observed a handful of times. This rearrangement joins TRBV28 to TRBJ2-1; 7 bases match TRBD2. V was clipped by 8 bases and J by 2 bases; unmatched bases: 9. This CDR3 spans 15 amino acids. CDR1 and CDR2 (germline): MDHEN, SYDVKM. This CDR3 is CASLLAKSPYNEQFF. CDR3 coding DNA: TGTGCCAGCCTACTAGCGAAGAGTCCCTACAATGAGCAGTTCTTC.

The chain employs TRBV6-4 and TRBJ1-1; 8 positions match TRBD1. V shed 1 base, J shed 3 bases, and the junction held 4 bases outside the gene matches. The length of the CDR3 is 15 residues. Germline assignment: CDR1 MRHNA and CDR2 SNTAGT. The CDR3 loop is CASSDFAGGHTEAFF. CDR3 nucleotide sequence: TGTGCCAGCAGTGACTTCGCAGGGGGCCACACTGAAGCTTTCTTT.

This clone is a singleton in its sample. V gene TRBV30 combines with J gene TRBJ2-2, with D unclear. In germline, CDR1 is GTSNPN, CDR2 SVGIG (reference sequence). This CDR3 spans 15 amino acids. V lost 3 bases to trimming and J lost 1 base, with 12 bases between them. The CDR3 DNA is TGTGCCTGGAGCCACCGCCTGAGGAACACCGGGGAGCTGTTTTTT. This sequence encodes CAWSHRLRNTGELFF.

The chain has TRBV18 and TRBJ2-7; 7 bases align to TRBD1. The CDR3 sequence is 13 residues long. The germline CDR1 and CDR2 sequences are KGHSH and LQKENI. With 6 bases clipped from V and 1 base from J, the junction kept 3 bases outside the gene matches. The CDR3 loop reads CASSRGQSYEQYF. CDR3 coding DNA: TGTGCCAGCTCCCGGGGACAGTCCTACGAGCAGTACTTC.

The chain has TRBV29-1 and TRBJ1-2; D not resolved. CDR3 length: 16 amino acids. The germline V gene has CDR1 SQVTM and CDR2 ANQGSEA. Trimming took off 0 bases at V and 0 bases at J, with 14 bases between the two ends. CDR3 sequence reads: CSVEDRSTATNYGYTF. The CDR3 bases are TGCAGCGTTGAAGATCGTAGTACAGCAACTAACTATGGCTACACCTTC.

This chain links TRBV10-1 with TRBJ2-1; 9 nucleotides align to TRBD1. From germline, CDR1 is WNHNN and CDR2 SYGVQD (reference sequence). There are 14 residues in the CDR3. V lost 2 bases to trimming and J lost 6 bases; unmatched junction nucleotides: 2. As DNA, the CDR3 is TGCGCCAGCAGTGAGGCGGGACAGGGCAATGAGCAGTTCTTC. Its translation is CASSEAGQGNEQFF.

As DNA, the CDR3 is TGTGCCAGCAGCTCTCCGTACAGGACAGTGTCGTCGACCGGGGAGCTGTTTTTT. Translation: CASSSPYRTVSSTGELFF. V usage is TRBV7-9 and J usage is TRBJ2-2; possible D gene TRBD1, 6 bases. The germline V gene encodes CDR1 SEHNR and CDR2 FQNEAQ (reference sequence). The length of the CDR3 is 18 residues. Trimming left V 4 bases short and J 5 bases short, with 23 bases between.

The V call is TRBV19, the J call TRBJ2-5, with D possibly matching TRBD2 (5 bases). CDR1 and CDR2 (germline): LNHDA, SQIVND (reference sequence). V gave up 5 bases and J gave up 5 bases, with 15 bases separating them. This CDR3 comprises 14 residues. DNA for the CDR3: TGTGCCAGTAGTTTGACGTGGCGCGGGGAGACCCAGTACTTC. Protein product: CASSLTWRGETQYF.

The J gene is TRBJ1-2, the V gene TRBV7-9; TRBD1 aligns across 11 bases. This CDR3 has 16 amino acids. Germline V gene data show CDR1 as SEHNR and CDR2 as FQNEAQ (reference sequence). Trimming removed 5 bases from V and 6 bases from J; junction bases left unmatched: 11. CDR3 sequence reads: CASSHGQGARPDGYTF. CDR3 in DNA: TGTGCCAGCAGCCACGGACAGGGGGCCCGCCCTGATGGCTACACCTTC. Full variable domain (rest looked up from reference TRBV7-9 and TRBJ1-2): DTGVSQNPRHKITKRGQNVTFRCDPISEHNRLYWYRQTLGQGPEFLTYFQNEAQLEKSRLLSDRFSAERPKGSFSTLEIQRTEQGDSAMYLCASSHGQGARPDGYTFGSGTRLTVV.

The chain links TRBV6-6 to TRBJ2-1; D unclear. CDR3 length: 12 amino acids. The germline CDR1 and CDR2 sequences are MNHNY and SVGAGI (reference sequence). V lost 5 bases and J lost 5, with 7 bases in between. CDR3 sequence (DNA): TGTGCCAGCAGTGTCCCAGACAATGAGCAGTTCTTC. Translating gives CASSVPDNEQFF.

The CDR3 here is CASSRERQHGYTF. The CDR3 DNA is TGTGCCAGCAGCCGCGAACGACAACATGGCTACACCTTC. The chain links TRBV14 to TRBJ1-2; D uncertain. Per germline, CDR1 SGHDN and CDR2 FVKESK. The CDR3 loop spans 13 amino acids. Trimming took off 4 bases at V and 6 bases at J, with 12 bases between the two ends.

The J gene is TRBJ2-1, the V gene TRBV10-1; 9 bases agree with TRBD1. The CDR3 spans 13 residues. V dropped 6 bases and J dropped 9; count of bases not matched to a gene: 6. Germline CDR1 reads WNHNN; CDR2 reads SYGVQD (reference sequence). For the CDR3, the DNA is TGCGCCAGCAGCCGGGACAGGGCCGGTGAGCAGTTCTTC. Translated, it gives CASSRDRAGEQFF.

J is TRBJ2-1 and V is TRBV5-1; TRBD1 might be the D (5 bases). Trimming left V 0 bases short and J 3 bases short, with 10 bases between. The CDR3 is 15 residues long. The germline V gene encodes CDR1 SGHRS and CDR2 YFSETQ. The chain's CDR3 is CASSLGPTDYNEQFF. The CDR3 DNA is TGCGCCAGCAGCTTGGGTCCGACAGACTACAATGAGCAGTTCTTC.

V usage is TRBV2 and J usage is TRBJ2-1; 9 bases align to TRBD1. Germline loops: CDR1 SNHLY, CDR2 FYNNEI. V was clipped by 7 bases and J by 6 bases; unmatched bases: 10. The CDR3 is 15 amino acids. The CDR3 sequence: CASNPQGAPGNEQFF. The CDR3 region has the DNA TGTGCCAGCAATCCACAGGGGGCCCCTGGCAATGAGCAGTTCTTC. The variable domain in full, with the rest retrieved from reference TRBV2 and TRBJ2-1, is EPEVTQTPSHQVTQMGQEVILRCVPISNHLYFYWYRQILGQKVEFLVSFYNNEISEKSEIFDDQFSVERPDGSNFTLKIRSTKLEDSAMYFCASNPQGAPGNEQFFGPGTRLTVL.

This sequence joins TRBV2 and TRBJ2-2; 8 bases are shared with TRBD1. The ends lost 6 bases at V and 1 base at J; junction bases unmatched: 4. This CDR3 has 15 amino acids. From germline, CDR1 is SNHLY and CDR2 FYNNEI. CDR3 nucleotide sequence: TGTGCCAGCAGGAAAGACAGGGGGAACACCGGGGAGCTGTTTTTT. Amino acids: CASRKDRGNTGELFF.

V is TRBV27 and J is TRBJ2-1, with D perhaps TRBD2 (5 bases). The ends were cut back, 5 bases at V and 9 bases at J, with 17 bases in the middle. Germline V gives CDR1 MNHEY, CDR2 SMNVEV (reference sequence). This CDR3 region has 14 residues. CDR3 in amino acids: CASSPLTRYLEQFF. The CDR3, as DNA: TGTGCCAGCAGTCCACTTACTAGATACCTTGAGCAGTTCTTC.